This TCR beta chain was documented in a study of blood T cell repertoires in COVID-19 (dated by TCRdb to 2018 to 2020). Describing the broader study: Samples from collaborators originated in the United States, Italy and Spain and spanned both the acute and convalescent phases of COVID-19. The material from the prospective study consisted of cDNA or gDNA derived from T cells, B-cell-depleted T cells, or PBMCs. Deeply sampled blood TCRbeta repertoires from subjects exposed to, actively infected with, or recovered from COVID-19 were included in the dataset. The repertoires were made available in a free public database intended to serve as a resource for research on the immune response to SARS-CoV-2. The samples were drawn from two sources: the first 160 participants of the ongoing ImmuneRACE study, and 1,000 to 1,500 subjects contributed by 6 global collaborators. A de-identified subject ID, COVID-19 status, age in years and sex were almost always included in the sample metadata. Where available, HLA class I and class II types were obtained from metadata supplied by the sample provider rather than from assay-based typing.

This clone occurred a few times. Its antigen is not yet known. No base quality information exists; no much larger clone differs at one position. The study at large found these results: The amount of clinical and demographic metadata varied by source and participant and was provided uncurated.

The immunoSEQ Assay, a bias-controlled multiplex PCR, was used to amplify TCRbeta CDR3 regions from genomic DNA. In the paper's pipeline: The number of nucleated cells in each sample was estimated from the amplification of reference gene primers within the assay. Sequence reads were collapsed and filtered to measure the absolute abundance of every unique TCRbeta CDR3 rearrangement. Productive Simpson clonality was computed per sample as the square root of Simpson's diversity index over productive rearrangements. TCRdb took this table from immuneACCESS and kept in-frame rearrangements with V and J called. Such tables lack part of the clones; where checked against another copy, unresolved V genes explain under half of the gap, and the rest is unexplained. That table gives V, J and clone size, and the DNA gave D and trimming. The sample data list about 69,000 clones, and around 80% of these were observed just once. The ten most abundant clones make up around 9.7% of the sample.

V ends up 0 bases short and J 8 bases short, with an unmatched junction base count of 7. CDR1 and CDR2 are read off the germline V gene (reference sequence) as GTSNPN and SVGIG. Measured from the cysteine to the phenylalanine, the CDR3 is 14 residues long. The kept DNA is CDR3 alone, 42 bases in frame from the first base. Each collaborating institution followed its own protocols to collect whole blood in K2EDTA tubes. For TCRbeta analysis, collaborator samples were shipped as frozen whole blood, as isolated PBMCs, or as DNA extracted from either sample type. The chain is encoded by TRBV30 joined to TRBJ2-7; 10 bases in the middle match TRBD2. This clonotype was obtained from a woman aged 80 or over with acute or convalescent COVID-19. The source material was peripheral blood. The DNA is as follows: TGTGCCTGGAGTGTAGGGGCTAGCGGGGGACAGCAGTACTTC. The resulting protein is CAWSVGASGGQQYF.